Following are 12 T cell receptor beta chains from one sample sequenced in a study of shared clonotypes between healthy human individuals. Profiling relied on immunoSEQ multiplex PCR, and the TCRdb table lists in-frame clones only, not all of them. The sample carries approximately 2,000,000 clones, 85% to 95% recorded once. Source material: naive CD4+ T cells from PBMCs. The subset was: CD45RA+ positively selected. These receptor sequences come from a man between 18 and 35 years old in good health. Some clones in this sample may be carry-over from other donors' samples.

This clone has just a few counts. The CDR3: CASGTGAGNTEAFF. The CDR3 nucleotides are TGTGCCAGCGGCACGGGGGCTGGGAACACTGAAGCTTTCTTT. The rearrangement uses TRBV11-2 and TRBJ1-1; a weak D match, TRBD1 (6 bases). The germline CDR1 and CDR2 sequences are SGHAT and FQNNGV. V dropped 8 bases and J dropped 1 base, with 14 bases sitting between them. The CDR3 is 14 amino acids. Combining the CDR3 with reference TRBV11-2 and TRBJ1-1 gives the whole variable domain EAGVAQSPRYKIIEKRQSVAFWCNPISGHATLYWYQQILGQGPKLLIQFQNNGVVDDSQLPKDRFSAERLKGVDSTLKIQPAKLEDSAVYLCASGTGAGNTEAFFGQGTRLTVV.

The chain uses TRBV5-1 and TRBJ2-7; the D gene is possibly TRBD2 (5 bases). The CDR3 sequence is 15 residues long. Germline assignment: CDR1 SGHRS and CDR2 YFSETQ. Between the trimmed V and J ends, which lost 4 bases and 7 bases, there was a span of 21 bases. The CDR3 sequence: CASSPALPEEAEQYF. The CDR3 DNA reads TGCGCCAGCAGCCCCGCTTTGCCGGAGGAGGCGGAGCAGTACTTC.

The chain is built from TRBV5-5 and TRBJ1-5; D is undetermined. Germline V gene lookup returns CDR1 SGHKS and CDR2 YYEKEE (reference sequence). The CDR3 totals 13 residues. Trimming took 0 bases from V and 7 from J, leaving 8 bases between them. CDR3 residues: CASSLAPEQPQHF. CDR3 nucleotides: TGTGCCAGCAGCTTGGCGCCGGAACAGCCCCAGCATTTT.

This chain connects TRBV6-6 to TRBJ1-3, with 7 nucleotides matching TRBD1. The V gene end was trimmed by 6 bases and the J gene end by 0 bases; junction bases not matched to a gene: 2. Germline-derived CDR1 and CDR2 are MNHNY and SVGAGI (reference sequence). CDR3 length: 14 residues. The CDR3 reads CASRDRSSGNTIYF. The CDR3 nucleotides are TGTGCCAGCAGGGACAGGAGCTCTGGAAACACCATATATTTT.

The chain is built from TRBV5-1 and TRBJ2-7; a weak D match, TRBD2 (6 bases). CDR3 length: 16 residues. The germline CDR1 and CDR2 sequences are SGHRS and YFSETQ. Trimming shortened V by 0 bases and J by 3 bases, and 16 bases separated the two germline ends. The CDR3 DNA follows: TGCGCCAGCAGCTTGGCCCCGGCTAGCGAGTACTACGAGCAGTACTTC. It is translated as CASSLAPASEYYEQYF.

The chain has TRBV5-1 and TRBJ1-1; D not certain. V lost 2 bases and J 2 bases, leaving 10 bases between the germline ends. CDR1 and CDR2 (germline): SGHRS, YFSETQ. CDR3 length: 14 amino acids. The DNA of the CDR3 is TGCGCCAGCAGCTTCCCCTTATCCAACACTGAAGCTTTCTTT. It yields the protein CASSFPLSNTEAFF.

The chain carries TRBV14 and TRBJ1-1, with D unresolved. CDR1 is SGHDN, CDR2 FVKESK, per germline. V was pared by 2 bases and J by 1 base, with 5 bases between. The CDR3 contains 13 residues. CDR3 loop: CASSQSKNTEAFF. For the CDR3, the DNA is TGTGCCAGCAGCCAATCAAAGAACACTGAAGCTTTCTTT.

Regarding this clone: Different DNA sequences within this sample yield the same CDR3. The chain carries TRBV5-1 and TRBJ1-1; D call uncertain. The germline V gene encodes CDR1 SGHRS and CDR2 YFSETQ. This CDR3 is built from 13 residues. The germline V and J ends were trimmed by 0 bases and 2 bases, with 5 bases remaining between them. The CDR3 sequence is CASSLDFNTEAFF. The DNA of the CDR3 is TGCGCCAGCAGCTTGGACTTCAACACTGAAGCTTTCTTT.

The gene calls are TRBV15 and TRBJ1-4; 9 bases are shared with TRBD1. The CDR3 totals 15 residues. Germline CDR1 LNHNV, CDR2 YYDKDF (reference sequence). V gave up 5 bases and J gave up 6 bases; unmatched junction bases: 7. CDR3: CATSFRTGADEKLFF. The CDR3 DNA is TGTGCCACCAGCTTCCGGACAGGGGCGGATGAAAAACTGTTTTTT.

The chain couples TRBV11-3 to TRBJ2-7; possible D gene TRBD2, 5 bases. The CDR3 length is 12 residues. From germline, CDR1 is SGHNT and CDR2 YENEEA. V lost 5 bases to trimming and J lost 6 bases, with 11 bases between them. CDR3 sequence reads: CASSQGRGEQYF. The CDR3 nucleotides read TGTGCCAGCAGCCAAGGACGGGGCGAGCAGTACTTC.

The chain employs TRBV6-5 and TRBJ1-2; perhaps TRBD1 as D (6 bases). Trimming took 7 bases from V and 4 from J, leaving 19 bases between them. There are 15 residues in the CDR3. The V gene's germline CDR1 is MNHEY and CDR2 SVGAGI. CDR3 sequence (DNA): TGTGCCAGCAAGCCCGACAGGCAGACCTTCTATGGCTACACCTTC. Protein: CASKPDRQTFYGYTF.

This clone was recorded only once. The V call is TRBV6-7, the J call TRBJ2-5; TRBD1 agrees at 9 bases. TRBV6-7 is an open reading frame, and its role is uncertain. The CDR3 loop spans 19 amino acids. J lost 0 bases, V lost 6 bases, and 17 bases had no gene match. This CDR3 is CASRSGGGTGCFNQETQYF. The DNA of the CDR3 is TGTGCCAGCAGATCCGGAGGCGGGACAGGGTGTTTCAACCAAGAGACCCAGTACTTC.